The rows below give T cell receptor beta chains drawn from one sample of a study of blood T cell repertoires in COVID-19. Clones were sequenced by immunoSEQ multiplex PCR, and TCRdb holds only the in-frame ones, with some missing. The sample yields hundreds of thousands of clones, around nine tenths seen once. Material for sequencing was PBMCs or T cells enriched from blood (not recorded which). The receptor set was obtained from a woman aged 25-40 years who had recovered from COVID-19. Both conserved end residues are part of each CDR3. Each record gives: CDR3 length, clone size, J gene, D gene, V gene, CDR3 DNA, CDR3 protein. The D gene is left open where the match is weak. Clone size appears in some rows only: once, few, many, or a class for an expanded clone.

CDR3 length: 16
clone size: NA
J gene: TRBJ2-2
D gene: TRBD2
V gene: TRBV19
CDR3 DNA: TGTGCCAGTAACCCTGGGACTAGCGGAAACACCGGGGAGCTGTTTTTT
CDR3 protein: CASNPGTSGNTGELFF

CDR3 length: 16
clone size: NA
J gene: TRBJ1-1
D gene: NA
V gene: TRBV28
CDR3 DNA: TGTGCCAGCAGTTTGTTGGGGGGTTTGGGGAACACTGAAGCTTTCTTT
CDR3 protein: CASSLLGGLGNTEAFF

CDR3 length: 17
clone size: NA
J gene: TRBJ2-3
D gene: NA
V gene: TRBV9
CDR3 DNA: TGTGCCAGCAGCGTAGGCGGTTGGGGCAGTAGCACAGATACGCAGTATTTT
CDR3 protein: CASSVGGWGSSTDTQYF

CDR3 length: 12
clone size: NA
J gene: TRBJ2-5
D gene: TRBD1
V gene: TRBV9
CDR3 DNA: TGTGCCAGCAGTGGACAGGGGGAGACCCAGTACTTC
CDR3 protein: CASSGQGETQYF

CDR3 length: 18
clone size: NA
J gene: TRBJ1-1
D gene: TRBD1
V gene: TRBV12-5
CDR3 DNA: TGTGCTAGTGGCTACCTAACCTCCATTTACAGGGGTAGGACTGAAGCTTTCTTT
CDR3 protein: CASGYLTSIYRGRTEAFF

CDR3 length: 13
clone size: NA
J gene: TRBJ1-1
D gene: TRBD1
V gene: TRBV19
CDR3 DNA: TGTGCCATCGTGGGACAGTGGCGGACTGAAGCTTTCTTT
CDR3 protein: CAIVGQWRTEAFF

CDR3 length: 14
clone size: NA
J gene: TRBJ1-1
D gene: NA
V gene: TRBV4-1
CDR3 DNA: TGCGCCAGCAGCCCCATAAACAGGGCCACTGAAGCTTTCTTT
CDR3 protein: CASSPINRATEAFF

CDR3 length: 15
clone size: NA
J gene: TRBJ2-2
D gene: NA
V gene: TRBV5-1
CDR3 DNA: TGCGCCAGCAGCTTGGACACAGTTAGCACCGGGGAGCTGTTTTTT
CDR3 protein: CASSLDTVSTGELFF

CDR3 length: 17
clone size: NA
J gene: TRBJ2-5
D gene: TRBD2
V gene: TRBV3-1/TRBV3-2
CDR3 DNA: TGTGCCAGCAGCCAAGATTTCCCGGGAGGGCCCGGGGAGACCCAGTACTTC
CDR3 protein: CASSQDFPGGPGETQYF

CDR3 length: 14
clone size: NA
J gene: TRBJ2-1
D gene: NA
V gene: TRBV29-1
CDR3 DNA: TGCAGCGTTGCTGGGAGTGGCTCCTACAATGAGCAGTTCTTC
CDR3 protein: CSVAGSGSYNEQFF

CDR3 length: 12
clone size: NA
J gene: TRBJ2-1
D gene: NA
V gene: TRBV29-1
CDR3 DNA: TGCAGCGTTGAGCGCCAGGGTAATGAGCAGTTCTTC
CDR3 protein: CSVERQGNEQFF

CDR3 length: 13
clone size: NA
J gene: TRBJ1-2
D gene: NA
V gene: TRBV3-1/TRBV3-2
CDR3 DNA: TGTGCCAGCAACCCAGGGGAGTGGGGAGGCTACACCTTC
CDR3 protein: CASNPGEWGGYTF

CDR3 length: 15
clone size: NA
J gene: TRBJ1-1
D gene: NA
V gene: TRBV24-1
CDR3 DNA: TGTGCCACCATGCACAGGGTTTCTATGAACACTGAAGCTTTCTTT
CDR3 protein: CATMHRVSMNTEAFF

CDR3 length: 16
clone size: NA
J gene: TRBJ2-1
D gene: TRBD2
V gene: TRBV4-1
CDR3 DNA: TGCGCCAGCAGCCTCCTACTAGCGGGCACTTGGAATGAGCAGTTCTTC
CDR3 protein: CASSLLLAGTWNEQFF

CDR3 length: 14
clone size: once
J gene: TRBJ2-7
D gene: TRBD2
V gene: TRBV9
CDR3 DNA: TGTGCCAGCAGCCGACTAGCGGGAGATAACGAGCAGTACTTC
CDR3 protein: CASSRLAGDNEQYF

CDR3 length: 13
clone size: NA
J gene: TRBJ2-7
D gene: NA
V gene: TRBV19
CDR3 DNA: TGTGCCAGTAGTAATGGTTTTTTAGACGAGCAGTACTTC
CDR3 protein: CASSNGFLDEQYF

CDR3 length: 12
clone size: many
J gene: TRBJ1-1
D gene: NA
V gene: TRBV30
CDR3 DNA: TGTGCCTGGAGTGGGACAGACACTGAAGCTTTCTTT
CDR3 protein: CAWSGTDTEAFF

CDR3 length: 13
clone size: NA
J gene: TRBJ1-2
D gene: NA
V gene: TRBV30
CDR3 DNA: TGTGCCTGTCCGGGGGGATACAACTATGGCTACACCTTC
CDR3 protein: CACPGGYNYGYTF

CDR3 length: 16
clone size: once
J gene: TRBJ2-3
D gene: TRBD2
V gene: TRBV7-9
CDR3 DNA: TGTGCCAGCAGCTTACCACTAGCGGGAGCCGGAGATACGCAGTATTTT
CDR3 protein: CASSLPLAGAGDTQYF

CDR3 length: 15
clone size: NA
J gene: TRBJ2-7
D gene: NA
V gene: TRBV21-1
CDR3 DNA: TGTGCCAGCAGCACCCCGGACAGGCCGTTTGGGGAGCAGTACTTC
CDR3 protein: CASSTPDRPFGEQYF